Following are 20 T cell receptor beta chains from one sample sequenced in a study of OX40 agonist ivuxolimab in advanced cancers. TCRdb keeps only in-frame clones here, not all; method: immunoSEQ multiplex PCR. The table has approximately 100,000 clones, around 90% seen once. Specimen: CD4+ or CD8+ T cells sorted from blood, collected in a trial of the OX40 agonist ivuxolimab. The receptor source for this set is an adult with an advanced solid tumor such as melanoma, head and neck, liver or kidney cancer.

The chain is built from TRBV10-3 and TRBJ2-7; no clear D gene. V was cut by 0 bases and J by 0 bases, with 9 bases left in between. CDR3 length: 15 amino acids. CDR1 ENHRY and CDR2 SYGVKD come from the germline V gene. CDR3 DNA sequence: TGTGCCATCAGTGAGTCGGCAGCGAACTCCTACGAGCAGTACTTC. This translates into CAISESAANSYEQYF.

This sequence joins TRBV28 and TRBJ1-4; unclear D gene. CDR1 is MDHEN, CDR2 SYDVKM, per germline. Trimming shortened V by 6 bases and J by 4 bases, and 12 bases separated the two germline ends. This CDR3 comprises 14 residues. The CDR3 here is CASRVGRHNEKLFF. The CDR3 DNA is TGTGCCAGCAGGGTCGGGAGACATAATGAAAAACTGTTTTTT.

CDR3 sequence (DNA): TGTGCCAGCAGTGCAGTCACGGGGGATGGCTACACCTTC. As protein: CASSAVTGDGYTF. The chain couples TRBV6-1 to TRBJ1-2; maybe TRBD1 (5 bases). Germline CDR1 MNHNS, CDR2 SASEGT. The CDR3 extends over 13 amino acids. The V end was cut by 4 bases, the J end by 6 bases, with 12 bases between.

The rearrangement joins TRBV7-2 to TRBJ2-1; D remains unclear. With 2 bases removed from V and 4 bases from J, the gap between germline ends came to 15 bases. CDR3 length equals 16 residues. From germline, CDR1 is SGHTA and CDR2 FQGNSA. The CDR3 nucleotides are TGTGCCAGCAGCTTAAGAAGGCTATCTACTTACAATGAGCAGTTCTTC. Residues: CASSLRRLSTYNEQFF.

This chain connects TRBV9 to TRBJ2-5; 12 bases map to TRBD1. This CDR3 is 18 amino acids long. Germline V gene data show CDR1 as SGDLS and CDR2 as YYNGEE. The V segment lost 0 bases and the J segment 1 base; nucleotides outside the gene matches: 7. The CDR3 is CASSVGGGTGGGQETQYF. The CDR3 DNA reads TGTGCCAGCAGCGTAGGGGGGGGGACAGGGGGCGGCCAAGAGACCCAGTACTTC.

This rearrangement joins TRBV4-3 to TRBJ2-6; perhaps TRBD2 as D (5 bases). CDR3 length: 16 amino acids. Deletions cut 0 bases from V and 1 base from J, with 7 bases between. In germline, CDR1 is LGHNA, CDR2 YSLEER. The CDR3 loop is CASSQDGISGANVLTF. The DNA for the CDR3 is TGCGCCAGCAGCCAAGACGGGATATCTGGGGCCAACGTCCTGACTTTC.

This clone was counted a single time. The chain links TRBV4-2 to TRBJ1-1, with 9 nucleotides matching TRBD1. The CDR3 is 18 residues long. Trimming cost V 2 bases and J 3 bases; bases outside gene matches: 13. Germline V gene data show CDR1 as LGHNA and CDR2 as YNFKEQ. CDR3 nucleotide sequence: TGTGCCAGCAGCCAAAATGAAGTAAACAGGGGGCGTGACACTGAAGCTTTCTTT. Protein sequence: CASSQNEVNRGRDTEAFF.

This chain uses TRBV6-1 with TRBJ2-7; no clear D gene. There are 14 residues in the CDR3. The V end lost 4 bases, the J end lost 0 bases, and 10 bases lay between the germline ends. Germline assignment: CDR1 MNHNS and CDR2 SASEGT. CDR3 DNA sequence: TGTGCCAGCAGTGGCGACGGTTACTCCTACGAGCAGTACTTC. Translated: CASSGDGYSYEQYF.

As regards this clone: The junction differs from germline at one of its ends, possibly a read error. The chain has TRBV5-4 and TRBJ2-7, with a weak D call TRBD1 (5 bases). CDR1 and CDR2 from the germline V gene are SGHNT and YYREEE (reference sequence). This CDR3 region has 14 residues. The CDR3 nucleotides are TGTACCAGCAGCTTGGTAGGGGTGATGAACGAGCAGTACTTC. It is translated as CTSSLVGVMNEQYF.

The V and J genes are TRBV19 and TRBJ2-4; D gene uncertain. V was cut by 1 base and J by 7 bases, with 8 bases left in between. Germline V gene lookup returns CDR1 LNHDA and CDR2 SQIVND (reference sequence). CDR3 length equals 13 residues. The CDR3 protein is CASSIGRRNIQYF. DNA for the CDR3: TGTGCCAGTAGTATAGGGAGACGGAACATTCAGTACTTC.

V usage is TRBV4-2 and J usage is TRBJ2-2; a weak D match, TRBD2 (6 bases). The germline V gene encodes CDR1 LGHNA and CDR2 YNFKEQ. V was trimmed by 4 bases and J by 7 bases, leaving 7 bases between them. This CDR3 has 12 residues. The CDR3 DNA reads TGTGCCAGCAGCCGGACTAACGGGGAGCTGTTTTTT. Translated, it gives CASSRTNGELFF.

The V and J genes are TRBV7-9 and TRBJ1-2; 9 nucleotides line up with TRBD1. The CDR3 length is 15 residues. J was trimmed by 5 bases and V by 5 bases; bases with no gene match: 9. Germline V lookup: CDR1 SEHNR, CDR2 FQNEAQ (reference sequence). CDR3 loop: CASSSRTGDGYGYTF. The CDR3, as DNA: TGTGCCAGCAGCAGTCGGACAGGGGATGGATATGGCTACACCTTC.

This sequence joins TRBV5-4 and TRBJ2-3; possibly TRBD1 or TRBD2 for D (5 bases each). V dropped 4 bases and J dropped 5 bases, with 14 bases sitting between them. Germline V gene sequence: CDR1 SGHNT, CDR2 YYREEE (reference sequence). This CDR3 is built from 14 residues. This CDR3 is CASSPQEVVDTQYF. For the CDR3, the DNA is TGTGCCAGCAGCCCACAGGAGGTGGTAGATACGCAGTATTTT. The full variable domain, completed using reference TRBV5-4 and TRBJ2-3, is ETGVTQSPTHLIKTRGQQVTLRCSSQSGHNTVSWYQQALGQGPQFIFQYYREEENGRGNFPPRFSGLQFPNYSSELNVNALELDDSALYLCASSPQEVVDTQYFGPGTRLTVL.

This chain connects TRBV4-3 to TRBJ2-3; D possibly corresponds to TRBD2 (5 bases). This CDR3 region has 14 residues. Germline CDR1 LGHNA, CDR2 YSLEER. V lost 1 base and J lost 4, with 9 bases in between. The chain's CDR3 is CASSQGSGADTQYF. DNA for the CDR3: TGCGCCAGCAGCCAAGGGTCCGGGGCAGATACGCAGTATTTT.

This clone was seen only once. The chain uses TRBV2 and TRBJ1-3; a possible D gene is TRBD1 (5 bases). Germline CDR1 reads SNHLY; CDR2 reads FYNNEI. The CDR3 covers 14 residues. V lost 5 bases, J lost 4 bases, and 12 bases lay in between. The CDR3 protein is CASSLRVGGNTIYF. DNA of the CDR3: TGTGCCAGCAGTCTCAGGGTGGGCGGAAACACCATATATTTT.

The chain carries TRBV11-3 and TRBJ2-3, with 11 bases that match TRBD1. CDR1 and CDR2 (germline): SGHNT, YENEEA. This CDR3 is 15 amino acids long. Unmatched junction bases numbered 5, after V lost 5 bases and J lost 4 bases. CDR3 in DNA: TGTGCCAGCAGCCAAAGGACAGGGGGCGCAGATACGCAGTATTTT. This gives the protein CASSQRTGGADTQYF. The full variable domain, in which reference TRBV11-3 and TRBJ2-3 provide the parts outside the CDR3, is EAGVVQSPRYKIIEKKQPVAFWCNPISGHNTLYWYLQNLGQGPELLIRYENEEAVDDSQLPKDRFSAERLKGVDSTLKIQPAELGDSAVYLCASSQRTGGADTQYFGPGTRLTVL.

The V call is TRBV5-6, the J call TRBJ2-7, with 9 bases lining up with TRBD1. This CDR3 has 14 amino acids. V dropped 2 bases and J dropped 6; count of bases not matched to a gene: 6. From germline, CDR1 is SGHDT and CDR2 YYEEEE. The CDR3 region is CASSLVGQGFEQYF. CDR3 in DNA: TGTGCCAGCAGCTTAGTGGGACAGGGCTTCGAGCAGTACTTC.

The chain couples TRBV5-1 to TRBJ2-4; D might be TRBD2 (5 bases). This CDR3 is built from 15 residues. Per the germline V gene, CDR1 is SGHRS and CDR2 is YFSETQ. Trimming left V 3 bases short and J 2 bases short, with 12 bases between. The CDR3: CASSSWERPKNIQYF. The CDR3 nucleotides are TGCGCCAGCAGCTCCTGGGAGCGTCCCAAAAACATTCAGTACTTC.

The rearrangement uses TRBV27 and TRBJ2-7; D possibly corresponds to TRBD1 (6 bases). Germline V gene sequence: CDR1 MNHEY, CDR2 SMNVEV (reference sequence). V lost 5 bases and J 4 bases, leaving 18 bases between the germline ends. The CDR3 is 15 residues long. The DNA for the CDR3 is TGTGCCAGCAGTCTAATGACAGGTTTGGTGTACGAGCAGTACTTC. This translates into CASSLMTGLVYEQYF.

This chain joins TRBV5-1 and TRBJ2-7; 9 bases are a match to TRBD1. The CDR3 sequence is 14 residues long. The V gene's germline CDR1 is SGHRS and CDR2 YFSETQ. Trimming cost V 4 bases and J 7 bases; bases outside gene matches: 9. CDR3 sequence (DNA): TGCGCCAGCAGCCCGGGGACAGGGTCCTGGGAGCAGTACTTC. Its translation is CASSPGTGSWEQYF.